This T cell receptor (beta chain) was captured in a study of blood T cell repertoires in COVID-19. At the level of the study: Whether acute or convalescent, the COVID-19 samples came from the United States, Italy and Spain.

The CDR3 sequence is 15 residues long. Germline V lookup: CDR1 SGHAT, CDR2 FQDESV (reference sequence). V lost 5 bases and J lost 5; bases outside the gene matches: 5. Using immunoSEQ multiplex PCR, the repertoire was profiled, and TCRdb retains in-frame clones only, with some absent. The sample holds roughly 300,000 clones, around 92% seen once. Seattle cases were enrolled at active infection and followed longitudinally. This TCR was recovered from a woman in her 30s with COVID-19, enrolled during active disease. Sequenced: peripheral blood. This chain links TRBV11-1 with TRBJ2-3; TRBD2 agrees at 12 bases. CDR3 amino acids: CASSLTSGGRDTQYF. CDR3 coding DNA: TGTGCCAGCAGCCTGACTAGCGGGGGCCGAGATACGCAGTATTTT. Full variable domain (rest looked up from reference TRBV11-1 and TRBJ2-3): EAEVAQSPRYKITEKSQAVAFWCDPISGHATLYWYRQILGQGPELLVQFQDESVVDDSQLPKDRFSAERLKGVDSTLKIQPAELGDSAMYLCASSLTSGGRDTQYFGPGTRLTVL.